This passage covers 20 T cell receptor beta chains from one sample sequenced in a study of T-cell memory formation after mild COVID-19. Each CDR3 protein gets one entry after TCRdb re-called the 5' RACE reads with MiXCR. The table lists roughly 250,000 distinct CDR3 sequences, roughly 17% of them singletons. The sample consisted of PBMCs or a T cell subset sorted from them (not recorded which). Source of these receptors: a man in his late teens or twenties who had mild COVID-19 (a few samples of this study predate the infection). Cell type and time point are not known.

The rearrangement links TRBV7-9 to TRBJ1-2; unclear D gene. Germline V gene data show CDR1 as SEHNR and CDR2 as FQNEAQ (reference sequence). V was clipped by 0 bases and J by 8 bases, with 13 bases between them. This CDR3 contains 14 residues. The CDR3 region is CASSLAGQWSGYTF. The CDR3 bases are TGTGCCAGCAGCTTAGCCGGCCAGTGGTCGGGCTACACCTTC.

This clonotype was detected only a few times. This chain uses TRBV6-5 with TRBJ1-6; D gene ambiguous. Deletions cut 0 bases from V and 0 bases from J, with 12 bases between. The CDR3 loop spans 18 amino acids. Germline CDR1 and CDR2: MNHEY and SVGAGI. As DNA, the CDR3 is TGTGCCAGCAGTTACTCGATACCTTTAAGCTCCTATAATTCACCCCTCCACTTT. Encoded protein: CASSYSIPLSSYNSPLHF.

This clonotype was recorded a few times. V and J are TRBV28 and TRBJ2-7; a possible D gene is TRBD2 (5 bases). V was cut by 5 bases and J by 7 bases, with 12 bases left in between. Germline V lookup: CDR1 MDHEN, CDR2 SYDVKM. The CDR3 has 12 amino acids. The CDR3 sequence: CASSLISGEQYV. The CDR3 DNA is TGTGCCAGCAGTCTCATTTCGGGGGAGCAGTACGTC.

This clonotype was seen a handful of times. This rearrangement joins TRBV7-8 to TRBJ2-5; unclear D gene. CDR1 SGHVS and CDR2 FQNEAQ come from the germline V gene. The CDR3 covers 14 residues. Deletions cut 5 bases from V and 7 bases from J, with 17 bases between. The CDR3 DNA reads as TGTGCCAGCAGCCGCGGACGGGCCACCGTGACCCAGTACTTC. It translates to CASSRGRATVTQYF.

This clonotype was seen only a few times. The chain links TRBV18 to TRBJ2-3, with TRBD2 identical over 9 bases. J lost 0 bases, V lost 3 bases, and 7 bases had no gene match. The CDR3 length is 17 residues. Germline assignment: CDR1 KGHSH and CDR2 LQKENI. The CDR3 here is CASSPLAGSTSTDTQYF. In nucleotides, the CDR3 is TGTGCCAGCTCACCGCTAGCGGGGTCGACTAGCACAGATACGCAGTATTTT.

The CDR3 coding sequence is TGTGCCAGCAGTTTAGTGCGGTCGAACTATGGCTACACCTTC. Amino acids: CASSLVRSNYGYTF. The V call is TRBV12-3 or TRBV12-4, the J call TRBJ1-2, with unresolved D. V lost 1 base and J 2 bases, leaving 8 bases between the germline ends. The CDR3 is made up of 14 amino acids.

The sample holds many counts of this clonotype. The V gene is TRBV7-2, the J gene TRBJ2-2, with D possibly TRBD2 on 5 matching bases. Looked up from germline, CDR1 is SGHTA and CDR2 is FQGNSA. Trimming stripped 1 base from V and 7 bases from J, with 16 bases between. This CDR3 region has 16 residues. CDR3 region: CASSLERVENGGELFF. For the CDR3, the DNA is TGTGCCAGCAGCTTAGAGAGGGTAGAAAACGGCGGGGAGCTGTTTTTT.

The rearrangement joins TRBV7-2 to TRBJ2-1; D is uncertain. Germline V gives CDR1 SGHTA, CDR2 FQGNSA. Trimming pared 1 base from V and 7 bases from J, leaving 14 bases between. This CDR3 is 15 amino acids long. CDR3 in amino acids: CASSLVWASENEQFF. The CDR3 region has the DNA TGTGCCAGCAGCTTAGTTTGGGCTAGTGAGAATGAGCAGTTCTTC.

The V and J genes are TRBV3-1 and TRBJ1-2; maybe TRBD1 (5 bases). With 4 bases removed from V and 4 bases from J, the gap between germline ends came to 16 bases. This CDR3 spans 15 amino acids. CDR1 and CDR2 from the germline V gene are LGHDT and YNNKEL (reference sequence). The CDR3 bases are TGTGCCAGCAGCCCCGCTGCGGGGGTTGGCTATGGCTACACCTTC. Encoded protein: CASSPAAGVGYGYTF.

V is TRBV5-1 and J is TRBJ1-4; D gene unclear. Trimming stripped 4 bases from V and 0 bases from J, with 16 bases between. CDR3 size: 17 residues. The germline V gene has CDR1 SGHRS and CDR2 YFSETQ. This chain's CDR3 is CASSALGRTATNEKLFF. The CDR3 nucleotides read TGCGCCAGCAGCGCGCTAGGACGAACGGCAACTAATGAAAAACTGTTTTTT.

This chain connects TRBV7-9 to TRBJ2-3; 7 bases line up with TRBD2. There are 15 residues in the CDR3. V lost 8 bases, J lost 1 base, and 9 bases stayed unmatched. CDR1 and CDR2 from the germline V gene are SEHNR and FQNEAQ (reference sequence). In DNA form, the CDR3 reads TGTGCCAGCTCCCGTCGCCGGGGGGGCACAGATACGCAGTATTTT. Protein sequence: CASSRRRGGTDTQYF.

This rearrangement joins TRBV27 to TRBJ2-1; 7 bases line up with TRBD2. The CDR3 spans 13 residues. V dropped 2 bases and J dropped 7; count of bases not matched to a gene: 2. Germline CDR1 is MNHEY and CDR2 is SMNVEV (reference sequence). DNA for the CDR3: TGTGCCAGCAGTTTAAACGGGGGGAATGAGCAGTTCTTC. This gives the protein CASSLNGGNEQFF.

The sample holds a few counts of this clonotype. This chain joins TRBV7-2 and TRBJ1-2; maybe TRBD1 (6 bases). Trimming stripped 4 bases from V and 4 bases from J, with 16 bases between. This CDR3 is 15 amino acids long. Germline CDR1 SGHTA, CDR2 FQGNSA. The CDR3 DNA follows: TGTGCCAGCAGCTCCTCTGGACAGCTCCGCTATGGCTACACCTTC. Protein product: CASSSSGQLRYGYTF.

The table lists this clonotype with a few counts. The V and J genes are TRBV10-3 and TRBJ2-4, with TRBD1 matching over 9 bases. This CDR3 has 14 amino acids. With 6 bases clipped from V and 5 bases from J, the junction kept 5 bases outside the gene matches. Per germline, CDR1 ENHRY and CDR2 SYGVKD. In DNA form, the CDR3 reads TGTGCCATCAGGGCCGGGACAGGGCAAAACATTCAGTACTTC. The encoded protein is CAIRAGTGQNIQYF.

This clonotype was recorded at least ten times. The CDR3 bases are TGTGCCAGCATGGAGGGTGGGTTCAATGAGCAGTTCTTC. Its protein product is CASMEGGFNEQFF. The genes are TRBV7-9 and TRBJ2-1; D is perhaps TRBD2 (6 bases). CDR3 length equals 13 residues. CDR1 SEHNR and CDR2 FQNEAQ come from the germline V gene (reference sequence). Trimming took off 7 bases at V and 6 bases at J, with 13 bases between the two ends.

This clonotype was counted between two and nine times. The chain uses TRBV12-3 or TRBV12-4 and TRBJ2-3; TRBD2 is a possible D gene (6 bases). The CDR3 totals 16 residues. Deletions cut 6 bases from V and 1 base from J, with 17 bases between. As DNA, the CDR3 is TGTGCCAGCAGGGCCAAGGAGGGGTACCGCACAGATACGCAGTATTTT. Translating gives CASRAKEGYRTDTQYF.

This clonotype was observed a handful of times. The chain links TRBV7-7 to TRBJ2-7; 10 bases fit TRBD2. The V gene's germline CDR1 is SSHAT and CDR2 FNYEAQ (reference sequence). The CDR3 sequence is 19 residues long. In DNA, the CDR3 is TGTGCTAGCAGCCTCCCGGGAGCGGGGGGGTCACTGGAGACCTACGAGCAGTACGTC. It yields the protein CASSLPGAGGSLETYEQYV.

This clonotype has only a few counts. The chain uses TRBV28 and TRBJ1-5; 9 positions match TRBD1. There are 16 residues in the CDR3. The ends lost 6 bases at V and 3 bases at J; junction bases unmatched: 9. Per germline, CDR1 MDHEN and CDR2 SYDVKM. CDR3 sequence (DNA): TGTGCCAGCAGCCCCCCCGGGACAGGGAACAATCAGCCCCAGCATTTT. Its protein product is CASSPPGTGNNQPQHF.

A few counts support this clonotype. The chain uses TRBV6-1 and TRBJ1-6; D unresolved. V lost 0 bases and J 3 bases, leaving 9 bases between the germline ends. This CDR3 region has 16 residues. In germline, CDR1 is MNHNS, CDR2 SASEGT. CDR3 in amino acids: CASSEAMTFYNSPLHF. The DNA for the CDR3 is TGTGCCAGCAGTGAAGCGATGACCTTCTATAATTCACCCCTCCACTTT.

J is TRBJ1-1 and V is TRBV27; D not resolved. CDR3 length: 13 residues. V was cut by 8 bases and J by 1 base, with 11 bases left in between. In germline, CDR1 is MNHEY, CDR2 SMNVEV (reference sequence). In DNA, the CDR3 is TGTGCCAGCCACATAAAGGGGAACACTGAAGCTTTCTTT. Amino acid sequence: CASHIKGNTEAFF.